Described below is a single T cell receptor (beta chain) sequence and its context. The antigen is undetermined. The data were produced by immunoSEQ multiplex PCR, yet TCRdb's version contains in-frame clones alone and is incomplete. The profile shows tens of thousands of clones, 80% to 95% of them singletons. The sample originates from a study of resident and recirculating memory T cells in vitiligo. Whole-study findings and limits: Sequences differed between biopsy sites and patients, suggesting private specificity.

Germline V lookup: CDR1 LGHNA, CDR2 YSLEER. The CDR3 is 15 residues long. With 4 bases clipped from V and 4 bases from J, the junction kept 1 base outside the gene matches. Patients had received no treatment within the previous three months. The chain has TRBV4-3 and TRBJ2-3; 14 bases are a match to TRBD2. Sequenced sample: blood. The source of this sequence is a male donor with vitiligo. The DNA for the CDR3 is TGCGCCAGCAGCCCGACTAGCGGGGGGGCAGATACGCAGTATTTT. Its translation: CASSPTSGGADTQYF.